This TCR beta chain was captured by sequencing in a study of vaccination and CD4 T cells after COVID-19. Study as a whole: Either the Pfizer-BioNTech BNT162b2 or Moderna mRNA-1273 vaccine was given as two doses. Post-vaccine sampling followed dose two by a median around 74 days (range 14 to 241).

Details on this clonotype: Its antigen is as yet unknown.

The Oncomine TCR Beta short-read assay sequenced DNA from cultured CD4+ T cells. Using the QIAamp micro DNA kit, genomic DNA was extracted from the CD4+ T cells that had been cultured. TCRdb passed the PCR reads through MiXCR, listing each CDR3 protein once. In the table there are about 8,900 distinct CDR3 sequences, 64% of which are singletons. Treatment denoted: approximately 10-day PBMC culture with coronavirus spike peptide pools or control peptides (ViraFEST assay). After being plated at fewer than 2.5 million per well, PBMCs were cultured with approximately 9.9 IU/ml IL-2 and about 10 ug/ml peptide pools. The CDR3 is 14 amino acids. The V gene's germline CDR1 is DFQATT and CDR2 SNEGSKA (reference sequence). Trimming removed 1 base at V and 7 bases at J, with 14 bases between.

This sequence joins TRBV20-1 and TRBJ2-1; D may be TRBD1 or TRBD2 (5 bases each). This sequence originates from a human donor who had recovered from COVID-19. Specimen: CD4+ T cells from blood, cultured in vitro. CDR3 DNA sequence: TGCAGTGCTAGAGTTGGGGGAGCGGTGAATGAGCAGTTCTTC. This codes for CSARVGGAVNEQFF.